What follows are 21 T cell receptor beta chains derived from one specimen sequenced in a study of cytomegalovirus exposure and HLA in healthy donors. The PCR ran on 60 Vbeta and 13 Jbeta primers. TCRdb's copy holds only in-frame clones and misses some; the assay was immunoSEQ multiplex PCR. The sample lists under 250,000 clones, 70% to 85% occurring once. Sequencing used PBMCs. The receptors were gathered from a man aged 50-60 years in good health and CMV-seronegative.

The gene calls are TRBV18 and TRBJ2-4, with a possible D match to TRBD1 (5 bases). The CDR3 totals 12 residues. CDR1 KGHSH and CDR2 LQKENI come from the germline V gene. Trimming left V 3 bases short and J 8 bases short, with 8 bases between. The CDR3 DNA is TGTGCCAGCTCACCCAGGGAAGACATTCAGTACTTC. Its translation: CASSPREDIQYF.

The chain couples TRBV19 to TRBJ1-5, with TRBD1 matching 9 bases. Germline V gene lookup returns CDR1 LNHDA and CDR2 SQIVND (reference sequence). The CDR3 consists of 15 residues. The V segment lost 5 bases and the J segment 7 bases; nucleotides outside the gene matches: 9. This chain's CDR3 is CASSPGTGLVQPQHF. The DNA of the CDR3 is TGTGCCAGTAGTCCCGGGACAGGGCTCGTGCAGCCCCAGCATTTT.

A single count supports this clone. The CDR3 DNA is TGTGCCAGCAGCTTTAATCGAGGGCCCTACGAGCAGTACTTC. Protein: CASSFNRGPYEQYF. V and J are TRBV11-2 and TRBJ2-7; possible D gene TRBD2, 5 bases. CDR1 SGHAT and CDR2 FQNNGV come from the germline V gene. The CDR3 contains 14 residues. Between the trimmed V and J ends, which lost 3 bases and 2 bases, there was a span of 11 bases.

J is TRBJ1-4 and V is TRBV27, with D hard to call. The V end lost 3 bases, the J end lost 7 bases, and 12 bases lay between the germline ends. The CDR3 is 14 amino acids. Germline loops: CDR1 MNHEY, CDR2 SMNVEV (reference sequence). The CDR3 DNA is TGTGCCAGCAGTTTGGGTGGGAGGCGTGAAAAACTGTTTTTT. As protein: CASSLGGRREKLFF.

V gene TRBV6-9 combines with J gene TRBJ1-5; D is uncertain. Germline CDR1 reads MNHGY; CDR2 reads SVAAGI. V dropped 3 bases and J dropped 9 bases, with 18 bases sitting between them. This CDR3 spans 15 amino acids. The chain's CDR3 is CASSYPWEAESPQHF. CDR3 coding DNA: TGTGCCAGCAGTTACCCTTGGGAGGCCGAATCGCCCCAGCATTTT.

The chain recombines TRBV2 with TRBJ1-5, with a weak D call TRBD1 (5 bases). The CDR3 runs 14 residues. CDR1 and CDR2 from the germline V gene are SNHLY and FYNNEI. The V gene lost 8 bases and the J gene lost 5 bases, with 16 bases spanning the gap. The CDR3 DNA is TGTGCCAGCCGCGCCGGGGGGAGCGATCAGCCCCAGCATTTT. Translating gives CASRAGGSDQPQHF.

The rearrangement joins TRBV19 to TRBJ2-5, with D possibly TRBD1 on 5 matching bases. This CDR3 is built from 14 residues. Germline values: CDR1 LNHDA, CDR2 SQIVND (reference sequence). V lost 5 bases and J 1 base, leaving 11 bases between the germline ends. The CDR3 spells CASSPTGRQETQYF. The CDR3 nucleotides are TGTGCCAGTAGTCCCACAGGCCGCCAAGAGACCCAGTACTTC.

CDR3 nucleotide sequence: TGCAGTGCCCATAGCGGGAGGGAGCAGTTCTTC. Protein sequence: CSAHSGREQFF. The chain is built from TRBV20-1 and TRBJ2-1; the match to TRBD2 covers 10 bases. The CDR3 contains 11 residues. V lost 6 bases to trimming and J lost 10 bases; unmatched junction nucleotides: 3. CDR1 DFQATT and CDR2 SNEGSKA come from the germline V gene (reference sequence).

The genes are TRBV29-1 and TRBJ2-2; the match to TRBD2 covers 7 bases. This CDR3 region has 14 residues. V lost 6 bases and J lost 5; bases outside the gene matches: 9. Germline V lookup: CDR1 SQVTM, CDR2 ANQGSEA. In DNA, the CDR3 is TGCAGCGTGGGGAGGGGAGGGCAAACCGGGGAGCTGTTTTTT. It codes for CSVGRGGQTGELFF.

This clone was detected a few times. This chain uses TRBV15 with TRBJ1-4; 7 positions match TRBD1. Trimming cost V 6 bases and J 1 base; bases outside gene matches: 2. Germline V gives CDR1 LNHNV, CDR2 YYDKDF (reference sequence). This CDR3 has 14 residues. CDR3 coding DNA: TGTGCCACCAGAGACAGGGAAACTAATGAAAAACTGTTTTTT. Protein sequence: CATRDRETNEKLFF.

With regard to this clone: The sample contains more than one DNA sequence encoding this CDR3. The chain links TRBV27 to TRBJ2-3; D is unclear. The CDR3 runs to 13 residues. Germline CDR1 and CDR2: MNHEY and SMNVEV (reference sequence). Trimming took 4 bases from V and 4 from J, leaving 9 bases between them. As DNA, the CDR3 is TGTGCCAGCAGTTACCTACTCGCAGATACGCAGTATTTT. Its protein product is CASSYLLADTQYF.

This chain links TRBV5-1 with TRBJ2-7; 7 nucleotides match TRBD2. Per the germline V gene, CDR1 is SGHRS and CDR2 is YFSETQ. The CDR3 covers 13 residues. V shed 4 bases and J 5 bases; nucleotides not matched to a gene: 6. DNA of the CDR3: TGCGCCAGCAGCAGGGAGGGCATCCACGAGCAGTACTTC. Translated: CASSREGIHEQYF.

This clone was counted between two and nine times. The V gene is TRBV13, the J gene TRBJ1-2, with a weak D call TRBD1 (6 bases). The CDR3 is 14 residues long. Trimming took 5 bases from V and 1 from J, leaving 11 bases between them. Germline CDR1 reads PRHDT; CDR2 reads FYEKMQ (reference sequence). As DNA, the CDR3 is TGTGCCAGCAGCCTCACAGGGATTAACTATGGCTACACCTTC. Residues: CASSLTGINYGYTF.

The chain recombines TRBV19 with TRBJ2-1; no definite D call. The germline V and J ends were trimmed by 6 bases and 7 bases, with 4 bases remaining between them. CDR1 is LNHDA and CDR2 is SQIVND in the germline V gene (reference sequence). The CDR3 contains 10 residues. This CDR3 is CASSANEQFF. Written as DNA, the CDR3 is TGTGCCAGTAGCGCGAATGAGCAGTTCTTC.

The chain links TRBV7-2 to TRBJ2-1; 14 bases are shared with TRBD2. The CDR3 is 17 amino acids. CDR1 and CDR2 (germline): SGHTA, FQGNSA. V trimming: 5 bases; J trimming: 4 bases; junction bases outside the gene matches: 7. CDR3 DNA sequence: TGTGCCAGCAGCCAGGGACTAGCGGGAGTGAGATACAATGAGCAGTTCTTC. Its protein is CASSQGLAGVRYNEQFF.

The V call is TRBV6-5, the J call TRBJ1-3; a possible D gene is TRBD1 (6 bases). The CDR3 has 15 residues. V was clipped by 2 bases and J by 0 bases, with 8 bases between them. Germline CDR1 is MNHEY and CDR2 is SVGAGI. The CDR3 coding sequence is TGTGCCAGCAGTTACGACAGGTACTCTGGAAACACCATATATTTT. Protein product: CASSYDRYSGNTIYF.

This clone was counted only a few times. The chain links TRBV27 to TRBJ2-3; tentatively, D is TRBD2 (6 bases). The length of the CDR3 is 15 residues. Trimming removed 5 bases at V and 9 bases at J, with 21 bases between. Looked up from germline, CDR1 is MNHEY and CDR2 is SMNVEV (reference sequence). The CDR3 coding sequence is TGTGCCAGCAGTCCACAAAGGCTGTTACGGGGGACGCAGTATTTT. Protein sequence: CASSPQRLLRGTQYF.

This clone was recorded a few times. The V gene is TRBV27, the J gene TRBJ2-1, with 8 nucleotides matching TRBD2. The V segment lost 1 base and the J segment 0 bases; nucleotides outside the gene matches: 2. CDR3 size: 16 residues. From germline, CDR1 is MNHEY and CDR2 SMNVEV (reference sequence). The CDR3 DNA reads as TGTGCCAGCAGTTTATTAAGCGGGGGCTCCTACAATGAGCAGTTCTTC. Its translation: CASSLLSGGSYNEQFF.

This clone was observed once. The chain is built from TRBV11-2 and TRBJ1-3, with TRBD1 matching over 8 bases. Germline V gene lookup returns CDR1 SGHAT and CDR2 FQNNGV. Unmatched junction bases numbered 4, after V lost 5 bases and J lost 1 base. The CDR3 is made up of 15 amino acids. DNA for the CDR3: TGTGCCAGCAGCATACAGGGGGTGTCTGGAAACACCATATATTTT. Translating it yields CASSIQGVSGNTIYF.

This chain connects TRBV30 to TRBJ1-5; D perhaps matches TRBD1 (5 bases). The germline V gene encodes CDR1 GTSNPN and CDR2 SVGIG (reference sequence). The CDR3 loop spans 15 amino acids. The V gene lost 5 bases and the J gene lost 1 base, with 15 bases spanning the gap. The chain's CDR3 is CAWAPGQGSNQPQHF. Written as DNA, the CDR3 is TGTGCCTGGGCCCCCGGGCAGGGAAGCAATCAGCCCCAGCATTTT. The full variable domain, with the rest looked up from reference TRBV30 and TRBJ1-5, is SQTIHQWPATLVQPVGSPLSLECTVEGTSNPNLYWYRQAAGRGLQLLFYSVGIGQISSEVPQNLSASRPQDRQFILSSKKLLLSDSGFYLCAWAPGQGSNQPQHFGDGTRLSIL.

The CDR3 DNA is TGTGCCTCCCAGACGACAGGGAGGTCTGAAAAACTGTTTTTT. Translation gives CASQTTGRSEKLFF. The chain uses TRBV5-4 and TRBJ1-4; 7 bases map to TRBD1. The junction had 13 bases not matched to a gene; V was cut back by 10 bases and J by 7 bases. CDR3 size: 14 residues. Germline CDR1 and CDR2: SGHNT and YYREEE (reference sequence). Supplemented by reference TRBV5-4 and TRBJ1-4, the full variable domain reads ETGVTQSPTHLIKTRGQQVTLRCSSQSGHNTVSWYQQALGQGPQFIFQYYREEENGRGNFPPRFSGLQFPNYSSELNVNALELDDSALYLCASQTTGRSEKLFFGSGTQLSVL.